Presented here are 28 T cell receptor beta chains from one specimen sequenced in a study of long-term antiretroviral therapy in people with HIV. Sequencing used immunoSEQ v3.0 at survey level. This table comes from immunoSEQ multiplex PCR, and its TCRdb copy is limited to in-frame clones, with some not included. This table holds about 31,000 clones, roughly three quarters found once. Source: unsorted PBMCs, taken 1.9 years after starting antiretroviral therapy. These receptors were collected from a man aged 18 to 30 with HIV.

CDR3 in amino acids: CASRGYAVSTEGLAKNIQYF. The DNA for the CDR3 is TGTGCCAGCAGAGGCTACGCCGTCTCGACAGAGGGATTAGCCAAAAACATTCAGTACTTC. This rearrangement joins TRBV28 to TRBJ2-4; D is perhaps TRBD1 or TRBD2 (5 bases each). This CDR3 has 20 amino acids. V shed 6 bases and J shed 0 bases, with 27 bases lying between them. Per the germline V gene, CDR1 is MDHEN and CDR2 is SYDVKM.

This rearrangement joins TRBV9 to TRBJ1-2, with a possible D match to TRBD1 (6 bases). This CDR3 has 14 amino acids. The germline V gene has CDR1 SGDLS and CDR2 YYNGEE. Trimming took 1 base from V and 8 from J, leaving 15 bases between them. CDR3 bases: TGTGCCAGCAGCGTATCTCTGGGGGGCGAGGGCTACACCTTC. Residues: CASSVSLGGEGYTF.

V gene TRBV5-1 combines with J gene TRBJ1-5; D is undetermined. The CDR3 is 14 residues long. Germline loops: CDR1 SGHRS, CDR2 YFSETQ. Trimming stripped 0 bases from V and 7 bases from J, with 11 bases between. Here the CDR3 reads CASSLGVAGQPQHF. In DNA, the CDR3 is TGCGCCAGCAGCTTGGGGGTGGCGGGGCAGCCCCAGCATTTT.

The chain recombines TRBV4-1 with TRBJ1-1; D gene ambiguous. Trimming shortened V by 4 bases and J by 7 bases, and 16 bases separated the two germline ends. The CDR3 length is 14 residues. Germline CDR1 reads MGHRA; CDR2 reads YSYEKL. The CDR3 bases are TGCGCCAGCAGCCCAATCCATCCCGGGGTTGAAGCTTTCTTT. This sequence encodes CASSPIHPGVEAFF.

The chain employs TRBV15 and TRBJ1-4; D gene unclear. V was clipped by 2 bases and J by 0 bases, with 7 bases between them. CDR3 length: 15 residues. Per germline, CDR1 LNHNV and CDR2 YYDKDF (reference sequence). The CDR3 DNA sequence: TGTGCCACCAGCAGATCCGGGACAACTAATGAAAAACTGTTTTTT. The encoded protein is CATSRSGTTNEKLFF.

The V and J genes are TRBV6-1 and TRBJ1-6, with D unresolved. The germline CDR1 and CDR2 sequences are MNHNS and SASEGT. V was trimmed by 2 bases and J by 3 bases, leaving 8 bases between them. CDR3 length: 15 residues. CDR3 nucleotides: TGTGCCAGCAGTGAATGGTCCCTCTATAATTCACCCCTCCACTTT. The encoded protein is CASSEWSLYNSPLHF.

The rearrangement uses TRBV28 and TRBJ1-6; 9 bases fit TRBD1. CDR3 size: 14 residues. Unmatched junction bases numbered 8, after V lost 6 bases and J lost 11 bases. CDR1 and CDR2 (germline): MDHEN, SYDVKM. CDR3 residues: CASRPTGGFAPLHF. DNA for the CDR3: TGTGCCAGCAGACCGACAGGGGGTTTTGCACCCCTCCACTTT. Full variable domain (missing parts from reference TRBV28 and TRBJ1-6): DVKVTQSSRYLVKRTGEKVFLECVQDMDHENMFWYRQDPGLGLRLIYFSYDVKMKEKGDIPEGYSVSREKKERFSLILESASTNQTSMYLCASRPTGGFAPLHFGNGTRLTVT.

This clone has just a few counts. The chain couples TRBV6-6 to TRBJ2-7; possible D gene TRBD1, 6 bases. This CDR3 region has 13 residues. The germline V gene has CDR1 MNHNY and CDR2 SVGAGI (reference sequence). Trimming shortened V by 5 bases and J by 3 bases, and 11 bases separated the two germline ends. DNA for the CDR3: TGTGCCAGCAGTGACCACAGGGACTACGAGCAGTACGTC. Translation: CASSDHRDYEQYV.

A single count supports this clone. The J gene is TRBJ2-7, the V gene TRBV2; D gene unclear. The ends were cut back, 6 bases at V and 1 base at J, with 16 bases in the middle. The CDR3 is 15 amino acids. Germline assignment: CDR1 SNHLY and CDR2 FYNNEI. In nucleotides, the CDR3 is TGTGCCAGCAGAGAGAAAGAACATTTTTCCTACGAGCAGTACGTC. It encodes CASREKEHFSYEQYV.

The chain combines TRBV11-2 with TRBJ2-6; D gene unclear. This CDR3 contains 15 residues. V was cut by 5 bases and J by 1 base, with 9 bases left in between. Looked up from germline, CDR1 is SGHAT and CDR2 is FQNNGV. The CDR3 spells CASSPDLSGANVLTF. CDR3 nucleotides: TGTGCCAGCAGCCCCGACTTGTCTGGGGCCAACGTCCTGACTTTC. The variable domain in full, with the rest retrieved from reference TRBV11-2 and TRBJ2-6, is EAGVAQSPRYKIIEKRQSVAFWCNPISGHATLYWYQQILGQGPKLLIQFQNNGVVDDSQLPKDRFSAERLKGVDSTLKIQPAKLEDSAVYLCASSPDLSGANVLTFGAGSRLTVL.

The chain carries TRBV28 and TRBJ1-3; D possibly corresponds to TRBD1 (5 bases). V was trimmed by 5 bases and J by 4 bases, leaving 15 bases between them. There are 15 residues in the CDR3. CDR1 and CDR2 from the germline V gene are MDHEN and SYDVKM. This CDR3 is CASSPMGQSGNTIYF. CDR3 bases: TGTGCCAGCAGTCCTATGGGGCAGTCGGGAAACACCATATATTTT.

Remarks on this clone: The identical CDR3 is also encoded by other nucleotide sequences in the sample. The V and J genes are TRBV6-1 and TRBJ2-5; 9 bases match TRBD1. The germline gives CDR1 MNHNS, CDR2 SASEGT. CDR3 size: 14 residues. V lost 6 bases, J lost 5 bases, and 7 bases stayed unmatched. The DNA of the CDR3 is TGTGCCAGCAGCGCGGGACAGGGCGGTGAGACCCAGTACTTC. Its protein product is CASSAGQGGETQYF.

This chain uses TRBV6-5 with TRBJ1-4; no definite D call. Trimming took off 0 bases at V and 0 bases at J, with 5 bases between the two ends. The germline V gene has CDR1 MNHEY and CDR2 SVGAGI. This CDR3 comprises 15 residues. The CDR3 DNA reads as TGTGCCAGCAGTTACTCCCATCCAACTAATGAAAAACTGTTTTTT. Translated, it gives CASSYSHPTNEKLFF.

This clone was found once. This CDR3 reads CASAVDREATEAFF. CDR3 coding DNA: TGTGCCAGTGCGGTAGACAGGGAAGCCACTGAAGCTTTCTTT. The J gene is TRBJ1-1, the V gene TRBV19, with TRBD1 matching 7 bases. This CDR3 contains 14 residues. V lost 8 bases and J lost 4; bases outside the gene matches: 10. Germline V gene data show CDR1 as LNHDA and CDR2 as SQIVND (reference sequence).

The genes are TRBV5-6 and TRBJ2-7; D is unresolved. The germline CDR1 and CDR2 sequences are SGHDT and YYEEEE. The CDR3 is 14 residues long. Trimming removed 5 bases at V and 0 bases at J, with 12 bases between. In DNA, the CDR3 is TGTGCCAGCAGAGATGGGTTCGGCTCCTACGAGCAGTACTTC. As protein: CASRDGFGSYEQYF.

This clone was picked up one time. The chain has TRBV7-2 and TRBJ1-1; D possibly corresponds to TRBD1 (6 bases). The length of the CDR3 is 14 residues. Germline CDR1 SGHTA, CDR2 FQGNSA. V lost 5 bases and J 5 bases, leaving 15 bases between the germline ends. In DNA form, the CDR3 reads TGTGCCAGCAGCCTGTTTCTAGGGGGGACTGAAGCTTTCTTT. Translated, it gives CASSLFLGGTEAFF.

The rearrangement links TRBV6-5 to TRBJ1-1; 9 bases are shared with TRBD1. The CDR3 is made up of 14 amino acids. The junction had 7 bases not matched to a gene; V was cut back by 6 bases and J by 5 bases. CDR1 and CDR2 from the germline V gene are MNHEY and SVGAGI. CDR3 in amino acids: CASRGDRGVTEAFF. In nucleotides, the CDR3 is TGTGCCAGCAGAGGAGACAGGGGGGTAACTGAAGCTTTCTTT.

Here the CDR3 reads CASSLEGRHQPQHF. The CDR3 nucleotides read TGTGCCAGCAGCTTAGAAGGGAGGCATCAGCCCCAGCATTTT. The rearrangement uses TRBV7-8 and TRBJ1-5; D unresolved. This CDR3 is built from 14 residues. V lost 1 base and J 5 bases, leaving 9 bases between the germline ends. Germline assignment: CDR1 SGHVS and CDR2 FQNEAQ.

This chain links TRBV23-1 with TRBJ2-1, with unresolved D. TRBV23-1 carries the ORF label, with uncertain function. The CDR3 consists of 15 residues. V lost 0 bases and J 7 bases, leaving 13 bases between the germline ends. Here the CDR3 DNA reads TGCGCCAGCAGTCAATCCCGTACGACGTTTAATGAGCAGTTCTTC. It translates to CASSQSRTTFNEQFF.

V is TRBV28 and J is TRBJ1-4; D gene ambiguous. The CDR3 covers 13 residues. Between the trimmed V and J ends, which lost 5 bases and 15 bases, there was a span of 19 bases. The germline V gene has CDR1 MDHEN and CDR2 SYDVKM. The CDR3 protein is CASSTLGRSLMFF. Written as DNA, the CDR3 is TGTGCCAGCAGTACACTCGGACGGTCACTGATGTTTTTT.

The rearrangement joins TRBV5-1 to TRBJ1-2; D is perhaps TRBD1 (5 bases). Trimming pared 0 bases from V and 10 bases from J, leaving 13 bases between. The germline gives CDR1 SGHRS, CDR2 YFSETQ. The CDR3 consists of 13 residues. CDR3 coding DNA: TGCGCCAGCAGCTTGGGGGGGGACGGTGACTACACCTTC. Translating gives CASSLGGDGDYTF.

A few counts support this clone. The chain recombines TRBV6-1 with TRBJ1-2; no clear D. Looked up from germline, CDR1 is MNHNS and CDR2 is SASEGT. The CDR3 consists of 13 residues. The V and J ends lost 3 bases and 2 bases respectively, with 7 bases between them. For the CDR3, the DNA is TGTGCCAGCAGTGACAGCAGAAACTATGGCTACACCTTC. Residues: CASSDSRNYGYTF.

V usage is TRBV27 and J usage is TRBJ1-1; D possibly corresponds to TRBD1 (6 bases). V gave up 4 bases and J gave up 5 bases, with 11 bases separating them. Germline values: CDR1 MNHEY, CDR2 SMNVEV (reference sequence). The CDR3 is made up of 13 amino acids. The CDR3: CASSWTERTEAFF. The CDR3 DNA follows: TGTGCCAGCAGTTGGACAGAGAGGACTGAAGCTTTCTTT.

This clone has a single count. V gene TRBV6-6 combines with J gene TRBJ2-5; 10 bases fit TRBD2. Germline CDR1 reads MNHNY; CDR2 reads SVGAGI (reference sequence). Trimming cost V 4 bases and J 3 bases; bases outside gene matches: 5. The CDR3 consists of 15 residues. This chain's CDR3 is CASSSWGTSEETQYF. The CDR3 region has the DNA TGTGCCAGCAGTTCCTGGGGGACTAGCGAAGAGACCCAGTACTTC.

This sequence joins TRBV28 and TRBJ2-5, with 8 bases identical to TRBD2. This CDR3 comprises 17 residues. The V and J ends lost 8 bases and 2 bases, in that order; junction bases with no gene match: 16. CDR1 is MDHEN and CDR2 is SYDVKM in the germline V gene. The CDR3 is CASRPWTAGGRQETQYF. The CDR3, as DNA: TGTGCCAGCCGCCCTTGGACCGCGGGGGGCCGTCAAGAGACCCAGTACTTC. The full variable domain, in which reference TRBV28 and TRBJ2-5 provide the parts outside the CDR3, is DVKVTQSSRYLVKRTGEKVFLECVQDMDHENMFWYRQDPGLGLRLIYFSYDVKMKEKGDIPEGYSVSREKKERFSLILESASTNQTSMYLCASRPWTAGGRQETQYFGPGTRLLVL.

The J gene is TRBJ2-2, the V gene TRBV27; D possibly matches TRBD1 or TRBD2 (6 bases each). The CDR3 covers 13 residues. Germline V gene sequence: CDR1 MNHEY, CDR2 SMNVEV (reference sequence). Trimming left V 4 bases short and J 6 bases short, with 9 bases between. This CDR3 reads CASSYREAGELFF. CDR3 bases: TGTGCCAGCAGTTACAGGGAGGCCGGGGAGCTGTTTTTT.

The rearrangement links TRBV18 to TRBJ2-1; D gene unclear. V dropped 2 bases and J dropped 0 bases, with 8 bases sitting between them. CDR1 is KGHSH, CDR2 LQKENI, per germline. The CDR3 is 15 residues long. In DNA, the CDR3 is TGTGCCAGCTCACCAACCAGGAGCTCCTACAATGAGCAGTTCTTC. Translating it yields CASSPTRSSYNEQFF.

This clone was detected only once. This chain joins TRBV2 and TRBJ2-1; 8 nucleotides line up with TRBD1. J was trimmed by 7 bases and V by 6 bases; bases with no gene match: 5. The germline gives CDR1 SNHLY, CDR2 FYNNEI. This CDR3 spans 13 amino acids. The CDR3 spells CASRGTGNNEQFF. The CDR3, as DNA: TGTGCCAGCAGGGGGACAGGTAATAATGAGCAGTTCTTC. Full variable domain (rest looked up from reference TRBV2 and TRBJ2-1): EPEVTQTPSHQVTQMGQEVILRCVPISNHLYFYWYRQILGQKVEFLVSFYNNEISEKSEIFDDQFSVERPDGSNFTLKIRSTKLEDSAMYFCASRGTGNNEQFFGPGTRLTVL.